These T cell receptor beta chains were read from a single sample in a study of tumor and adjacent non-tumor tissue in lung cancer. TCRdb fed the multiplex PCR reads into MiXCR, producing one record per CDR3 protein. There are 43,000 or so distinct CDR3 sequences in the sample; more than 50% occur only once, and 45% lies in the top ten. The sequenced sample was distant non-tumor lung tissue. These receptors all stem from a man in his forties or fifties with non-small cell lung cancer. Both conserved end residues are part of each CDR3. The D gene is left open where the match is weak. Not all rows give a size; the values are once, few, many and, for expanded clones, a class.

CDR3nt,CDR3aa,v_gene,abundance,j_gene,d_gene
TGTGCCAACAGCCAAAAAGGTGTCCGGCACTTC,CANSQKGVRHF,TRBV4-1,NA,TRBJ2-5,NA
TGCAGTGTCTTTCAGGTCAATGAAGCTTTCTTT,CSVFQVNEAFF,TRBV29-1,NA,TRBJ1-1,NA
TGCCCTACCGGACTAGCGGGAGATGAGCGGTTCTTC,CPTGLAGDERFF,TRBV10-1,NA,TRBJ2-1,TRBD2
TGTGCCAGCAGTGAGGGTGGGGCTACTGAAGCTTTCTTT,CASSEGGATEAFF,TRBV25-1,NA,TRBJ1-1,NA
TGTGCCAGCAGCTTACGAGTGGGAGGGCACGACGAGCAGTATTTC,CASSLRVGGHDEQYF,TRBV7-9,NA,TRBJ2-7,TRBD2
TGCGCCAGCAGCCATTCGGGATATTCAACAGGAAACACCATATATTTT,CASSHSGYSTGNTIYF,TRBV4-1,NA,TRBJ1-3,NA
TGTGCCAGCAGTGATGGACTAGCGGGAGAGCAGTACTTC,CASSDGLAGEQYF,TRBV2,many,TRBJ2-7,TRBD2
TGTGCCAGCTCATCTCCGGGACCACTCCACACAGATACTCAGTATTTT,CASSSPGPLHTDTQYF,TRBV2,NA,TRBJ2-3,NA
TGCGCCGGCAGCCAAGACATAAGGAACACTGAAGCTTTCTTT,CAGSQDIRNTEAFF,TRBV11-1,NA,TRBJ1-1,NA
TGTGCCAGCAGCTTAAGCCACAGGTATGATGAGCAGTTCTTC,CASSLSHRYDEQFF,TRBV11-3,NA,TRBJ2-1,NA
TGTGCCACAGGACCTGGCTACACCTTC,CATGPGYTF,TRBV19,many,TRBJ1-2,NA
TGTACCAGCAGCTTAAGTTCTTTCTCTGGGGCCAGCGTCCTGACTTTC,CTSSLSSFSGASVLTF,TRBV11-1,NA,TRBJ2-6,NA
TGTGTCAGCAGCGAAGGTAACTGGGGGACAGATACGCAGTATTTT,CVSSEGNWGTDTQYF,TRBV6-1,NA,TRBJ2-3,NA
TGTGCCACCAGTGATCCTAGACTAGCGGGCTCCTACAATGAGCAGTTCTTC,CATSDPRLAGSYNEQFF,TRBV24-1,NA,TRBJ2-1,TRBD2
TGTGCCTGGAGTAGGGAGCCAAGGTCGGACGAGCAGTACTTC,CAWSREPRSDEQYF,TRBV30,few,TRBJ2-7,NA
TGTGCCAGCAGTTCCGAAGGGGCCCTTTCGGATGAGCAGTTCTTC,CASSSEGALSDEQFF,TRBV12-3/TRBV12-4,NA,TRBJ2-1,NA